The clone carrying this TCR beta chain was observed a few times. This sample was included in a study of blood T cell repertoires in COVID-19. TCRdb's table, derived via immunoSEQ multiplex PCR, lists solely in-frame clones and lacks some. The sample yields some 340,000 clones, over 90% seen once. From germline, CDR1 is SEHNR and CDR2 FQNEAQ (reference sequence). The CDR3 has 16 amino acids. After removal of 5 bases from V and 2 bases from J, the junction contained 7 bases not matched to a gene. The chain is built from TRBV7-9 and TRBJ2-1; 9 nucleotides agree with TRBD1. What was sequenced was PBMCs or T cells enriched from blood (not recorded which). The source of this sequence is a woman aged 25 to 39 who had been exposed to COVID-19. CDR3 region: CASSPTGTGTYNEQFF. CDR3 nucleotide sequence: TGTGCCAGCAGCCCCACCGGGACAGGGACCTACAATGAGCAGTTCTTC.